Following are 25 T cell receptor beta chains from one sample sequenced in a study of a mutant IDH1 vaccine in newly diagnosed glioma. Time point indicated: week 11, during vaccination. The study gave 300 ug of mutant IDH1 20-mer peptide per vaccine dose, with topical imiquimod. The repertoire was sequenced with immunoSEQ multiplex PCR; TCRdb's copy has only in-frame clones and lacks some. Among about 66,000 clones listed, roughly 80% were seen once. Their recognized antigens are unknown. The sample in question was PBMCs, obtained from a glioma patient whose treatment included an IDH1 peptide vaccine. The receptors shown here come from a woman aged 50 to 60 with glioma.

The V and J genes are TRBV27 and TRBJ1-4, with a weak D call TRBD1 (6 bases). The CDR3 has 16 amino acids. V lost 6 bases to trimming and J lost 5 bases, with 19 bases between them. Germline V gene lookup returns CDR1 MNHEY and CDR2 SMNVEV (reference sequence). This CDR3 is CASSSRPGGGNEKLFF. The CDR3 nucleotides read TGTGCCAGCAGCTCTCGGCCGGGAGGGGGGAATGAAAAACTGTTTTTT.

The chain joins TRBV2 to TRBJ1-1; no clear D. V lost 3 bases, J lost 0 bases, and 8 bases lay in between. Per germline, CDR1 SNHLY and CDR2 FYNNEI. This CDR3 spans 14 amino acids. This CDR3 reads CASSDPLMNTEAFF. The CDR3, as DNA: TGTGCCAGCAGTGATCCGTTAATGAACACTGAAGCTTTCTTT.

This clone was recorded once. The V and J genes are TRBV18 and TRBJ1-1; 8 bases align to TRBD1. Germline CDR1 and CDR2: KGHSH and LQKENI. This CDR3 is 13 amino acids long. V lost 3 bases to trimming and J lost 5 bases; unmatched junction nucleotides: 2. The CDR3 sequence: CASSPTGGTEAFF. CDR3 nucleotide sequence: TGTGCCAGCTCACCTACAGGGGGTACTGAAGCTTTCTTT.

As DNA, the CDR3 is TGTGCCAGCAGCTTGGCAGGGTCCTATGGCTACACCTTC. Residues: CASSLAGSYGYTF. The chain couples TRBV5-4 to TRBJ1-2; a possible D gene is TRBD1 (5 bases). This CDR3 has 13 amino acids. Germline V lookup: CDR1 SGHNT, CDR2 YYREEE (reference sequence). The V and J ends lost 0 bases and 4 bases respectively, with 7 bases between them.

The CDR3 reads CASSLKASGVTYEQYF. Here the CDR3 DNA reads TGTGCCAGCAGCTTAAAGGCTAGCGGGGTAACCTACGAGCAGTACTTC. The J gene is TRBJ2-7, the V gene TRBV7-8, with 9 bases fitting TRBD2. Germline CDR1 reads SGHVS; CDR2 reads FQNEAQ. The V segment lost 2 bases and the J segment 2 bases; nucleotides outside the gene matches: 7. This CDR3 region has 16 residues.

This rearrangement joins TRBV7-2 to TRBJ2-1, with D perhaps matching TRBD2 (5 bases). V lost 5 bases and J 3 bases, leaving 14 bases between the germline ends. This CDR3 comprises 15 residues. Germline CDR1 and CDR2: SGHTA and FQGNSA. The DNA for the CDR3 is TGTGCCAGCAGCCCATCCCCCGGGAACTACAATGAGCAGTTCTTC. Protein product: CASSPSPGNYNEQFF.

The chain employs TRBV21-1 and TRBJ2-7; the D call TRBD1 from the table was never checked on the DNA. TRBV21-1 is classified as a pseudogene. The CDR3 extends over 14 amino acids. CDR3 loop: CATDRPRGPYEQYF. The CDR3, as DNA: TGTGCGACGGACAGGCCGAGAGGTCCCTACGAGCAGTACTTC.

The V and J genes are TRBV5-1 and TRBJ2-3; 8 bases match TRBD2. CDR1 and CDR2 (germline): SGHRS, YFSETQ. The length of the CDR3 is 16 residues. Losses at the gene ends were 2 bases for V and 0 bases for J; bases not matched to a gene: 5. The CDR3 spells CASSFVAGTSTDTQYF. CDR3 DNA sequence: TGCGCCAGCAGCTTTGTAGCGGGGACTAGCACAGATACGCAGTATTTT.

The CDR3 spells CASSDRTGSNQPQHF. The CDR3 DNA follows: TGTGCCAGCAGTGACCGGACAGGGAGCAATCAGCCCCAGCATTTT. The V and J genes are TRBV6-6 and TRBJ1-5; 8 bases agree with TRBD1. Per the germline V gene, CDR1 is MNHNY and CDR2 is SVGAGI (reference sequence). V lost 5 bases to trimming and J lost 1 base; unmatched junction nucleotides: 4. The CDR3 covers 15 residues.

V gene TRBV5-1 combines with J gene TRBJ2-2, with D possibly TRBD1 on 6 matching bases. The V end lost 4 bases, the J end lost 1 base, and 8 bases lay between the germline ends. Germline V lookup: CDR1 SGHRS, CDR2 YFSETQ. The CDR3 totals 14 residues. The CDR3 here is CASSRGQNTGELFF. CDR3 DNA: TGCGCCAGCAGCCGGGGACAGAACACCGGGGAGCTGTTTTTT.

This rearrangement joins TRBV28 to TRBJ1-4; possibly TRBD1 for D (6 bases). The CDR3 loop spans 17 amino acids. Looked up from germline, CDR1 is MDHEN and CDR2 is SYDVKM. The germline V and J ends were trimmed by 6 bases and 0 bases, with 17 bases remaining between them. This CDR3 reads CASRAWRDTSTNEKLFF. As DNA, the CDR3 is TGTGCCAGCAGGGCTTGGCGGGACACCTCAACTAATGAAAAACTGTTTTTT.

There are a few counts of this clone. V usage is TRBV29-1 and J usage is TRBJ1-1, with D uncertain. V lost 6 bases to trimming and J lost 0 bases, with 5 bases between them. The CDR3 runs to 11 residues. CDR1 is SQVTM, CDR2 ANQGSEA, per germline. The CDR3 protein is CSVPMNTEAFF. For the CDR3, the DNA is TGCAGCGTCCCGATGAACACTGAAGCTTTCTTT.

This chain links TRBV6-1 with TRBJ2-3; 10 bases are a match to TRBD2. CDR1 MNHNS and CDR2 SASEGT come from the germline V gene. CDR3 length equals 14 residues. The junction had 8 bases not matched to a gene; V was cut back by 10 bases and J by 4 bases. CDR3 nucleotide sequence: TGTGCCACCCGGACTAGCGGAATATCAGATACGCAGTATTTT. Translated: CATRTSGISDTQYF.

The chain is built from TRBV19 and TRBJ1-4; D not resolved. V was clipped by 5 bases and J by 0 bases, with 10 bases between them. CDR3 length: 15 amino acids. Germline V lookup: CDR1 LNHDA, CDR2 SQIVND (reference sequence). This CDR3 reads CASSPTGTTNEKLFF. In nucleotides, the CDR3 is TGTGCCAGTAGTCCCACCGGGACAACTAATGAAAAACTGTTTTTT.

The CDR3 sequence: CASSLVGVTNTGELFF. The CDR3 nucleotides read TGTGCCAGCAGCTTAGTAGGAGTGACGAACACCGGGGAGCTGTTTTTT. The V gene is TRBV11-2, the J gene TRBJ2-2; no reliable D call. The CDR3 has 16 residues. The germline CDR1 and CDR2 sequences are SGHAT and FQNNGV. Trimming shortened V by 1 base and J by 0 bases, and 9 bases separated the two germline ends.

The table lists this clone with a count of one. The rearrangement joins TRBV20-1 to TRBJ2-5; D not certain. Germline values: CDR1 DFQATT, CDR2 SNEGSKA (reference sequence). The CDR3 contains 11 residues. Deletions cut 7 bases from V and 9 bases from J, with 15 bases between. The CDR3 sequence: CSVPSLVAQYF. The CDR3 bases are TGCAGTGTCCCCTCCCTAGTAGCCCAGTACTTC.

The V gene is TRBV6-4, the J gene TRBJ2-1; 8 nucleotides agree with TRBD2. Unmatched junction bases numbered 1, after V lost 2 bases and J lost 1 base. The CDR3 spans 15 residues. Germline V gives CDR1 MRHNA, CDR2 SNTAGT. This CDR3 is CASSDIAGSYNEQFF. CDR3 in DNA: TGTGCCAGCAGTGACATAGCGGGGTCCTACAATGAGCAGTTCTTC.

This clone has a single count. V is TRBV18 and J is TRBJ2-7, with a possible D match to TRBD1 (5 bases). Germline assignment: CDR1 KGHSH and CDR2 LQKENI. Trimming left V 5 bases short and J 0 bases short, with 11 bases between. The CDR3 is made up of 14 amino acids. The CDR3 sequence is CASSSTVSSYEQYF. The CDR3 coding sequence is TGTGCCAGCTCATCGACAGTTTCCTCCTACGAGCAGTACTTC.

The CDR3 nucleotides are TGTGCCATCAGTGAGTCAATAGGCCGAGGGGGGCCTAATGAAAAACTGTTTTTT. Amino acid sequence: CAISESIGRGGPNEKLFF. The chain joins TRBV10-3 to TRBJ1-4, with TRBD1 as a possible D gene (6 bases). V was shortened by 0 bases and J by 3 bases, with 17 bases between the two germline ends. Germline lookup yields CDR1 ENHRY and CDR2 SYGVKD. The CDR3 runs to 18 residues.

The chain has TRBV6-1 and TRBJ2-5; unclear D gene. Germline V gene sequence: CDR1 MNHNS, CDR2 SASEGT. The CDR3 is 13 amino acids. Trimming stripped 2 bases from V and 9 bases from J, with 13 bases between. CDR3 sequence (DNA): TGTGCCAGCAGTGAATCTGATCCCTCGGCCCAGTACTTC. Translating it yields CASSESDPSAQYF.

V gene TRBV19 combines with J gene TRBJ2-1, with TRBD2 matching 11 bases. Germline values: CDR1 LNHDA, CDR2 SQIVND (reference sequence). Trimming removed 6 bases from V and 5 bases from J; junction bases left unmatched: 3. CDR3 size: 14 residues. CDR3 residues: CASRTSGADNEQFF. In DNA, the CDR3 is TGTGCCAGTAGGACTAGCGGGGCCGACAATGAGCAGTTCTTC.

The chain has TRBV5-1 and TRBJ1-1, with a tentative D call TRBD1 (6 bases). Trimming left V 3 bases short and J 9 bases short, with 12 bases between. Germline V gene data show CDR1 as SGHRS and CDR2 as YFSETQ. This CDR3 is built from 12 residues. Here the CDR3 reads CASSSGGGQAFF. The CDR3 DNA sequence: TGCGCCAGCAGCTCCGGGGGGGGGCAAGCTTTCTTT.

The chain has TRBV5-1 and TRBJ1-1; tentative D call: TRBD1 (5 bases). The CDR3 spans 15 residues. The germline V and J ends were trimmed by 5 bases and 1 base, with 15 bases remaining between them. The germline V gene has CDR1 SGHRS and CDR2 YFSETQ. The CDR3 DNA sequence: TGCGCCAGCAGGGGGTCTTCCGGGGGGAACACTGAAGCTTTCTTT. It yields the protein CASRGSSGGNTEAFF.

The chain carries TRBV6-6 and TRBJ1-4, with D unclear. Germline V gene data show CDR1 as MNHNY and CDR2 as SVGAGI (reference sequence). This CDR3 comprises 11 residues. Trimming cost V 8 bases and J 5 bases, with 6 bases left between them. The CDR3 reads CASGINEKLFF. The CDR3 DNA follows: TGTGCCAGCGGAATCAATGAAAAACTGTTTTTT.

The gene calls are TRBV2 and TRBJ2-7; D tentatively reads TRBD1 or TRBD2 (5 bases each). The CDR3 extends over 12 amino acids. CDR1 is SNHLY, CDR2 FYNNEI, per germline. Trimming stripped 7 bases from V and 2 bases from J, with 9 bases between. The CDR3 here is CASMGEPYEQYF. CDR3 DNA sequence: TGTGCCAGCATGGGGGAGCCCTACGAGCAGTACTTC.